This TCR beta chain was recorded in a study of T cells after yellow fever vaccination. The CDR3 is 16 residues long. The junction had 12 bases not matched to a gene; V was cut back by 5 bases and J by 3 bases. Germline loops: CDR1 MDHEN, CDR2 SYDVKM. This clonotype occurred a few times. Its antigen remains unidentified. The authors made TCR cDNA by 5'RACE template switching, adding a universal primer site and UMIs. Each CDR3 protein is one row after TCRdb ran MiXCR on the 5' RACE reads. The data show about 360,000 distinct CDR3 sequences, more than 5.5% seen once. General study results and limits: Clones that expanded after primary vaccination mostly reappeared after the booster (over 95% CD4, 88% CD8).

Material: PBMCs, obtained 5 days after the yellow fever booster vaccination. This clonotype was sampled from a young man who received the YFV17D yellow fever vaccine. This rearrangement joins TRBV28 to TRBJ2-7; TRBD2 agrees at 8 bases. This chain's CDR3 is CASSQIGGEADYEQYF. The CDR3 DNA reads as TGTGCCAGCAGTCAGATCGGGGGGGAGGCCGACTACGAGCAGTACTTC. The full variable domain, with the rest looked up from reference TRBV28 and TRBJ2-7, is DVKVTQSSRYLVKRTGEKVFLECVQDMDHENMFWYRQDPGLGLRLIYFSYDVKMKEKGDIPEGYSVSREKKERFSLILESASTNQTSMYLCASSQIGGEADYEQYFGPGTRLTVT.